A selection of T cell receptor beta chains follows, all from one sample in a study of Ad26.COV2.S vaccination and SARS-CoV-2 variants. Produced via immunoSEQ multiplex PCR; TCRdb's table is partial and in-frame only. The data hold about 400,000 clones, with about 89% observed a single time. The material sequenced was peripheral blood, taken in a trial of Ad26.COV2.S vaccine versus placebo. These receptors originate from a person aged 18-65 years who received the Ad26.COV2.S COVID-19 vaccine or a placebo. CDR3s include the opening cysteine and the closing phenylalanine or tryptophan. The D gene is left open where the match is weak. Size is omitted from some rows. Given values are once, few, many or a class for expanded clones.

TGTGCCACCGCAACGGACGGGGACACTGAAGCTTTCTTT	CATATDGDTEAFF	TRBV21-1	NA	TRBJ1-1	NA	13
TGTGCCAGCAGTCCGGCGGGGAGTCACGAGCAGTACTTC	CASSPAGSHEQYF	TRBV28	NA	TRBJ2-7	NA	13
TGTGCCAGCAGTCTAGGGGCCAGCTCTGGAAACACCATATATTTT	CASSLGASSGNTIYF	TRBV6-5	NA	TRBJ1-3	NA	15
TGTGCCAGCAGCTTAGGGGGGGCCTCTGGAAACACCATATATTTT	CASSLGGASGNTIYF	TRBV5-8	few	TRBJ1-3	NA	15
TGCGCCAGCAGCTTCCCTAAAGAGACCCAGTACTTC	CASSFPKETQYF	TRBV5-1	NA	TRBJ2-5	NA	12
TGTGCCAGCAGTGGGACAGGGAACTATGGCTACACCTTC	CASSGTGNYGYTF	TRBV2	NA	TRBJ1-2	TRBD1	13
TGTGCCTGGAGTGTACGGTTTCGGGAAAAACTGTTTTTT	CAWSVRFREKLFF	TRBV30	NA	TRBJ1-4	NA	13
TGTGCCAGCAGTTTATGGGCTGGGGACGGCAATCAGCCCCAGCATTTT	CASSLWAGDGNQPQHF	TRBV28	NA	TRBJ1-5	NA	16
TGTGCCAGCAGTGAACAAGGGATTAATTCACCCCTCCACTTT	CASSEQGINSPLHF	TRBV2	once	TRBJ1-6	NA	14
TGTGCCAGCAGGGGGCCTCTGGGGGGAGATACGCAGTATTTT	CASRGPLGGDTQYF	TRBV6-5	NA	TRBJ2-3	NA	14
TGTGCCAGCAGCCGGACATGGGACAATCAGCCCCAGCATTTT	CASSRTWDNQPQHF	TRBV6-5	NA	TRBJ1-5	NA	14
TGTGCCAGCAGCTTAGAGGGACAGGGTAGCAATCAGCCCCAGCATTTT	CASSLEGQGSNQPQHF	TRBV11-1	NA	TRBJ1-5	TRBD1	16
TGTGCCAGCAGTACAGGGACAGGGGGTTACGAGCAGTACTTC	CASSTGTGGYEQYF	TRBV28	NA	TRBJ2-7	TRBD1	14
TGTGCCAGCATCCCGACGGGACTAGTCCTCAATGAGCAGTTCTTC	CASIPTGLVLNEQFF	TRBV27	NA	TRBJ2-1	TRBD2	15
TGTGCCAGCAGCTTCGAGGGTGGAACTAATGAAAAACTGTTTTTT	CASSFEGGTNEKLFF	TRBV7-9	NA	TRBJ1-4	NA	15
TGTGCCAGCAGCTTAGACGGGACTAGCACAGATACGCAGTATTTT	CASSLDGTSTDTQYF	TRBV7-9	NA	TRBJ2-3	NA	15
TGTGCCAGCAGCGACGGTTTTAATGAAAAACTGTTTTTT	CASSDGFNEKLFF	TRBV5-6	NA	TRBJ1-4	NA	13
TGTGCCAGCAGCTTAAAGGGCCTTGGGGGCTACACCTTC	CASSLKGLGGYTF	TRBV7-2	NA	TRBJ1-2	NA	13
TGTGCCAGCTGGAAACAGGGGCAAGGCTACACCTTC	CASWKQGQGYTF	TRBV6-5	few	TRBJ1-2	TRBD1	12
TGCGCCAGCAGCCAAGATCTCGGGCAAGTATGGGAGAATCAGCCCCAGCATTTT	CASSQDLGQVWENQPQHF	TRBV4-1	NA	TRBJ1-5	NA	18
TGTGCCAGCAGCTTATCCCTAGCGGGAGTCTACAATGAGCAGTTCTTC	CASSLSLAGVYNEQFF	TRBV7-9	NA	TRBJ2-1	TRBD2	16
TGTGCCAGCAGCAGGTTTCCCTACGAGCAGTACTTC	CASSRFPYEQYF	TRBV28	once	TRBJ2-7	NA	12
TGTGCCTGGAGTGCTACGACGGGGGCAGATACGCAGTATTTT	CAWSATTGADTQYF	TRBV30	NA	TRBJ2-3	NA	14
TGTGCCAGCAGCAACTTAGTCGAACTAGCGGGAGGCTACGAGCAGTACTTC	CASSNLVELAGGYEQYF	TRBV21-1	NA	TRBJ2-7	NA	17
TGTGCCAGCAGCTTAAGAGGGACTAGCGCAGATACGCAGTATTTT	CASSLRGTSADTQYF	TRBV7-3	NA	TRBJ2-3	TRBD2	15
TGCAGCGTTAAGGGACTGAACTCTGGAAACACCATATATTTT	CSVKGLNSGNTIYF	TRBV29-1	NA	TRBJ1-3	NA	14
TGCAGTGCTAGTGGTTGGGCTAGCGCCAGCACAGATACGCAGTATTTT	CSASGWASASTDTQYF	TRBV20-1	NA	TRBJ2-3	NA	16
TGTGCCAGCAGTTTGGGGGGCCGGGACCAAGAGACCCAGTACTTC	CASSLGGRDQETQYF	TRBV27	NA	TRBJ2-5	NA	15
TGTGCCAGCACCCCGGGGCTCAACACCGGGGAGCTGTTTTTT	CASTPGLNTGELFF	TRBV6-2/TRBV6-3	NA	TRBJ2-2	NA	14
TGTGCCAGCAGTGAAGGACAGGCTGTCGGCTACACCTTC	CASSEGQAVGYTF	TRBV6-1	once	TRBJ1-2	NA	13
TGCGCCAGCAGCCAAGGTGCTAGCGGGTCACTTGTGGGGAATGAGCAGTTCTTC	CASSQGASGSLVGNEQFF	TRBV4-3	NA	TRBJ2-1	TRBD2	18
TGCGCCAGCAGTCGGACAGGGGGGCGAGAAGTCTACGAGCAGTACTTC	CASSRTGGREVYEQYF	TRBV10-1	NA	TRBJ2-7	TRBD1	16
TGTGCCAGCAGTTACTCGGGGGCTGGAAACACCATATATTTT	CASSYSGAGNTIYF	TRBV6-5	NA	TRBJ1-3	NA	14
TGCGCCAGCAGCTTGGACGGGAGCCGGACCGGGGAGCTGTTTTTT	CASSLDGSRTGELFF	TRBV5-1	NA	TRBJ2-2	NA	15
TGCGCCAGCAGCCAAGACCAGGGGCAGGGAAACACCATATATTTT	CASSQDQGQGNTIYF	TRBV4-3	NA	TRBJ1-3	NA	15
TGTGCCAGCAGCCGGGACAGTTCTGAAAAACTGTTTTTT	CASSRDSSEKLFF	TRBV5-4	NA	TRBJ1-4	TRBD1	13
TGTGCCATCAGTGGGCGGAGCATTAGGGTCCAGAGATCCGGCTACACCTTC	CAISGRSIRVQRSGYTF	TRBV10-3	NA	TRBJ1-2	NA	17
TGTGCCAGCAGTTACGGGGACAGGGCTAATGAAAAACTGTTTTTT	CASSYGDRANEKLFF	TRBV7-9	NA	TRBJ1-4	TRBD1	15
TGTGCCTGGAGTAAGTTTGCTGAAGCTTTCTTT	CAWSKFAEAFF	TRBV30	few	TRBJ1-1	NA	11
TGTGCCAGCTCACCCTTCGGACAGGGGGCATATAATTCACCCCTCCACTTT	CASSPFGQGAYNSPLHF	TRBV18	NA	TRBJ1-6	TRBD1	17
TGTGCCAGCAGCTTAGCAATGGGGAGCTCTGGAAACACCATATATTTT	CASSLAMGSSGNTIYF	TRBV7-2	NA	TRBJ1-3	NA	16